This record concerns one T cell receptor beta chain sequence. V lost 5 bases to trimming and J lost 7 bases, with 23 bases between them. This CDR3 is 16 amino acids long. CDR1 is SEHNR and CDR2 is FQNEAQ in the germline V gene (reference sequence). These data originate in a study of a mutant IDH1 vaccine in newly diagnosed glioma. Documented time point: baseline, week 1 (first vaccination visit). The treatment denotes: pre-vaccination baseline after standard-of-care therapy. There were new WHO grade 3 or 4 astrocytomas in the donors, and these were IDH1-mutant and ATRX-lost. Sequencing was performed with immunoSEQ multiplex PCR; in TCRdb, only in-frame clones are kept and a portion is missing. The table has some 59,000 clones, 80% to 90% seen once.

The sample consisted of PBMCs, taken from a glioma patient treated with radiotherapy, temozolomide or both. This clonotype originated in a man aged 18 to 29 with glioma. This chain uses TRBV7-9 with TRBJ1-1, with D perhaps TRBD1 (5 bases). The DNA for the CDR3 is TGTGCCAGCAGCACTTTTGCCGGGACTCCCAGAGGTGAAGCTTTCTTT. Its protein product is CASSTFAGTPRGEAFF.